Listed below are T cell receptor beta chains from one sample, sequenced in a study of blood T cell repertoires in COVID-19. Assay used: immunoSEQ multiplex PCR; TCRdb lists only in-frame clones, some missing. The sample includes roughly 300,000 clones, around 86% of them seen just once. The specimen sequenced was peripheral blood. The receptors here all came from a woman aged 60-75 years with active or convalescent COVID-19. CDR3s include the opening cysteine and the closing phenylalanine or tryptophan. Each record gives: V gene, J gene, clone size, D gene, CDR3 DNA, CDR3 protein. A D gene is named only where the DNA matches it firmly. A row's size may be missing; if present it is once, few, many or a size class.

TRBV14,TRBJ2-7,.,TRBD1,TGTGCCAGCAGCCAAGACCCGGACAGGGCTCGGTACGAGCAGTACTTC,CASSQDPDRARYEQYF
TRBV30,TRBJ2-2,.,TRBD2,TGTGCCTGGAGAACTAGCGGGGGGGCTACCGGGGAGCTGTTTTTT,CAWRTSGGATGELFF
TRBV7-2,TRBJ2-1,.,TRBD1,TGTGCCAGCAGCTTAAACAGGGGGAGGTACAATGAGCAGTTCTTC,CASSLNRGRYNEQFF
TRBV30,TRBJ2-7,.,TRBD1,TGTGCGGGGGGACAGGTTTCCTACGAGCAGTACTTC,CAGGQVSYEQYF
TRBV6-5,TRBJ2-7,few,.,TGTGCCAGCAGGAGCCAAGGGGGGGGGGCCTACGAGCAGTACTTC,CASRSQGGGAYEQYF
TRBV7-9,TRBJ2-2,.,TRBD1,TGTGCCAGCAGACCCTGGACAGGGGCCACCGGGGAGCTGTTTTTT,CASRPWTGATGELFF
TRBV7-3,TRBJ2-3,.,.,TGTGCCAGCAGCTCCAGGGGCAGCACAGATACGCAGTATTTT,CASSSRGSTDTQYF
TRBV27,TRBJ1-4,.,.,TGTGCCAGCAGACCGAACAGTGCAACTAATGAAAAACTGTTTTTT,CASRPNSATNEKLFF
TRBV6-6,TRBJ1-1,.,.,TGTGCCAGCAGGCTCAGGGGAGGGGACACTGAAGCTTTCTTT,CASRLRGGDTEAFF
TRBV3-1/TRBV3-2,TRBJ2-7,.,.,TGTGCCAGCAGCCCACACAGGGTCCCCTACGAGCAGTACTTC,CASSPHRVPYEQYF
TRBV5-1,TRBJ2-3,few,.,TGCGCCAGCAGCTACGAGGGTACGCAGTATTTT,CASSYEGTQYF
TRBV4-3,TRBJ2-1,.,TRBD2,TGCGCCAGCAGCGAGAGCGGGGGGGCCACGATCTTGGATGAGCAGTTCTTC,CASSESGGATILDEQFF
TRBV9,TRBJ1-2,.,TRBD1,TGTGCCAGCAGCGCCGGACAGGGGAGCTATGGCTACACCTTC,CASSAGQGSYGYTF
TRBV2,TRBJ2-7,.,.,TGTGCCAGCAGCTTCTACGAGCAGTACTTC,CASSFYEQYF
TRBV30,TRBJ2-3,.,TRBD2,TGTGCCTGCGCTGGACTAGCGGGGGCCGGCGGGCAGTATTTT,CACAGLAGAGGQYF
TRBV19,TRBJ2-7,.,TRBD2,TGTGCCAGTAGCCAGACTAGCCGATCCTACGAGCAGTACTTC,CASSQTSRSYEQYF
TRBV3-1/TRBV3-2,TRBJ2-5,.,.,TGTGCCAGCAGCCGCCGGGGGGAGACCCAGTACTTC,CASSRRGETQYF
TRBV14,TRBJ1-1,.,.,TGTGCCAGCAGCCCCCCCCCGGGACAAACTTCCCATGGCGCTTTCTTT,CASSPPPGQTSHGAFF
TRBV4-1,TRBJ1-6,.,TRBD1,TGCGCCAGCAGCCGCGGAGACAGGGGGCGGGGGTCACCCCTCCACTTT,CASSRGDRGRGSPLHF
TRBV5-4,TRBJ2-7,few,.,TGTGCCAGCAGCTTGGCGGCAGGGAGGAAGCAGTACTTC,CASSLAAGRKQYF
TRBV9,TRBJ2-2,.,TRBD2,TGTGCCAGCAGCGTAGCTCGTAGCGGGGGGGACACCGGGGAGCTGTTTTTT,CASSVARSGGDTGELFF
TRBV3-1/TRBV3-2,TRBJ1-1,.,TRBD1,TGTGCCAGCAGCCCTATGACAGGGTCCGCTGAAGCTTTCTTT,CASSPMTGSAEAFF
TRBV30,TRBJ2-3,.,TRBD2,TGTGCCTGGAGCGGGGACGGGGGGGCGGATACGCAGTATTTT,CAWSGDGGADTQYF
TRBV4-3,TRBJ2-6,once,TRBD2,TGCGCCAGCAGCCTGCTAGCGGGGGCCCATGGTAAGGGGGCCAACGTCCTGACTTTC,CASSLLAGAHGKGANVLTF
TRBV19,TRBJ1-5,few,TRBD1,TGTGCCAGTAATTGGGGACAGGGACGCAATCAGCCCCAGCATTTT,CASNWGQGRNQPQHF
TRBV6-1,TRBJ2-3,.,TRBD1,TGTGCCAGCAGTGAGCTTCAGGGGGCCCAGGGGAAGCAGTATTTT,CASSELQGAQGKQYF
TRBV12-5,TRBJ2-4,once,TRBD2,TGTGCTAGTGGTCCTAGAGACCCGGGGGGAAACATTCAGTACTTC,CASGPRDPGGNIQYF
TRBV7-9,TRBJ2-7,.,TRBD1,TGTGCCAGCAGCTTAGCGGGGGCAGGGGGCTCCTACGAGCAGTACTTC,CASSLAGAGGSYEQYF
TRBV3-1/TRBV3-2,TRBJ1-2,.,TRBD1,TGTGCCAGCAGCGACCCACTTTGGACAGGCGGCTACACCTTC,CASSDPLWTGGYTF
TRBV7-9,TRBJ2-5,.,TRBD2,TGTGCCAGCAGCTTAGGCCCCTTACTAGCGGGGAGGCAAGAGACCCAGTACTTC,CASSLGPLLAGRQETQYF
TRBV4-1,TRBJ2-1,few,TRBD2,TGCGCCAGCAGCCAAGCAGCGGGGGTCCACAATGAGCAGTTCTTC,CASSQAAGVHNEQFF
TRBV7-2,TRBJ1-2,once,TRBD1,TGTGCCAGCAGCTTAGGGCAGGGGGCTATAGGTGGCTACACCTTC,CASSLGQGAIGGYTF
TRBV20-1,TRBJ1-1,once,TRBD1,TGCAGTGCTAGTGGACTAGGGACGGACAGGGTTTTGGGGGAGAACACTGAAGCTTTCTTT,CSASGLGTDRVLGENTEAFF
TRBV7-6,TRBJ2-7,.,TRBD1,TGTGCCAGCAGCTCACAGGGGCACTCCTACGAGCAGTACTTC,CASSSQGHSYEQYF
TRBV19,TRBJ1-2,.,.,TGTGCCAGTAGGCAGACGGAGTATGGCTACACCTTC,CASRQTEYGYTF
TRBV7-2,TRBJ2-2,few,.,TGTGCCAGCAGCTTAAGAAAGACCGGGGATGTCACCGGGGAGCTGTTTTTT,CASSLRKTGDVTGELFF
TRBV3-1/TRBV3-2,TRBJ2-2,.,.,TGTGCCAGCAGCCAAGAACCTCCAACACCGAACACCGGGGAGCTGTTTTTT,CASSQEPPTPNTGELFF
TRBV5-1,TRBJ1-3,.,.,TGCGCCAGCAGCTTGGTGCCAGGGAGAAACACCATATATTTT,CASSLVPGRNTIYF
TRBV6-6,TRBJ1-2,.,.,TGTGCCAGCAGCCTCTTACAGGAACGTGGTGGCTACACCTTC,CASSLLQERGGYTF
TRBV19,TRBJ1-1,.,.,TGTGCCAGTAGTATATCACCCGGACAGCCCCAGAGAGCTGAAGCTTTCTTT,CASSISPGQPQRAEAFF
TRBV11-2,TRBJ1-2,.,TRBD1,TGTGCCAGCACCCAGAGGACAGGGGGCGTTGGCTACACCTTC,CASTQRTGGVGYTF
TRBV27,TRBJ1-5,.,TRBD1,TGTGCCAGCAGTTTGGGACAGATCACTAGCAATCAGCCCCAGCATTTT,CASSLGQITSNQPQHF
TRBV2,TRBJ2-7,many,.,TGTGCCAGCAAGGAGGGCTACGAGCAGTACTTC,CASKEGYEQYF
TRBV5-6,TRBJ1-1,.,.,TGTGCCAGCAGCTTAGAGTGGGGCGGCTTGTTAAGGAACACTGAAGCTTTCTTT,CASSLEWGGLLRNTEAFF
TRBV7-8,TRBJ1-5,.,TRBD1,TGTGCCAGCAGCTCGGGACAGGGGATCCATCAGCCCCAGCATTTT,CASSSGQGIHQPQHF
TRBV6-5,TRBJ1-3,few,.,TGTGCCAGCAGTTACTCTGCGGAAGCTGGAAACACCATATATTTT,CASSYSAEAGNTIYF
TRBV5-4,TRBJ2-7,.,.,TGTGCCAGCAGCGTACGACTAGTTCCCTACGAGCAGTACTTC,CASSVRLVPYEQYF
TRBV27,TRBJ2-3,.,.,TGTGCCAGCAGTTTATACCGGGGTAGAAGCACAGATACGCAGTATTTT,CASSLYRGRSTDTQYF
TRBV19,TRBJ2-7,few,TRBD1,TGTGCCAGTAGTATCAACGGACAGGGGGCCTCCGAGCAGTACTTC,CASSINGQGASEQYF
TRBV11-2,TRBJ2-7,.,.,TGTGCCAGCAGCTTAAATGGGCCCGGCTACGAGCAGTACTTC,CASSLNGPGYEQYF
TRBV7-6,TRBJ1-5,.,TRBD1,TGTGCCAGCAGCTTAGGTTCCACAGGGGGCAGGCAGCCCCAGCATTTT,CASSLGSTGGRQPQHF
TRBV28,TRBJ1-2,.,.,TGTGCCGCACACCGGGGGGTCGATGGCTACACCTTC,CAAHRGVDGYTF
TRBV7-8,TRBJ2-5,.,TRBD2,TGTGCCAGCAGCCCCCCGGGACTAGCGGGGTACCAAGAGACCCAGTACTTC,CASSPPGLAGYQETQYF
TRBV10-1,TRBJ2-7,.,.,TGCGCCAGCAGTGACGCGGGGGCAGACGAGCAGTACTTC,CASSDAGADEQYF
TRBV6-2/TRBV6-3,TRBJ1-2,.,TRBD1,TGTGCCAGCAGTTACTCTCGGCGACCAGGGACAGGGGGCTACACCTTC,CASSYSRRPGTGGYTF
TRBV10-1,TRBJ2-2,.,TRBD2,TGCGCCAGCATTGGGGGGGCGAACACCGGGGAGCTGTTTTTT,CASIGGANTGELFF
TRBV3-1/TRBV3-2,TRBJ2-3,.,.,TGTGCCAGCAGCCAAGAAGGAGACTGGGGCACAGATACGCAGTATTTT,CASSQEGDWGTDTQYF